This T cell receptor (beta chain) was documented in a study of control samples from healthy donors and cancer patients. Generated by immunoSEQ multiplex PCR, the TCRdb table keeps only in-frame clones and is missing some. Among approximately 160,000 clones listed, 90% to 95% were seen once. The V and J ends lost 6 bases and 0 bases, in that order; junction bases with no gene match: 5. This CDR3 has 14 residues. Germline lookup yields CDR1 SNHLY and CDR2 FYNNEI. The sequence was obtained from a woman aged 18-35 years in good health. Sequenced material: blood. The gene calls are TRBV2 and TRBJ2-7; TRBD1 matches at 7 bases. CDR3 residues: CASRPTGSSYEQYF. Written as DNA, the CDR3 is TGTGCCAGCAGACCGACAGGGAGCTCCTACGAGCAGTACTTC.